The next 8 T cell receptor beta chains were all read from a single sample in a study of neurological immune-mediated disorders (dated by TCRdb to between 2018 and 2021). Library preparation employed 5' RACE. TCRdb records Illumina HiSeq 2500 as the sequencer. The raw public data were reprocessed by TCRdb itself: fastp quality trimming at Q25, MiXCR clonotype calling, in-frame beta chains only. Every entry covers one CDR3 protein and lists the most common genes and DNA from its rows. The sample table shows 85,000 to 100,000 distinct CDR3 sequences, and around 3.3% are seen once. Together, the top ten hold 5% to 6.5% of the sample. The specimen was PBMCs. The receptors shown here come from a woman between 18 and 29 years old with multiple sclerosis.

A note on this clonotype: This may be a read error: a much more frequent sequence differs by one nucleotide. This chain links TRBV10-3 with TRBJ2-1; 7 positions match TRBD1. CDR1 ENHRY and CDR2 SYGVKD come from the germline V gene. V gave up 1 base and J gave up 0 bases; unmatched junction bases: 6. This CDR3 region has 17 residues. The CDR3 loop reads CAISEYQGGSSYNEQFF. CDR3 bases: TGTGCCATCAGTGAGTACCAAGGGGGCAGCTCCTACAATGAGCAGTTCTTC.

This clonotype has ten or more counts. This rearrangement joins TRBV24-1 to TRBJ2-2, with a weak D call TRBD2 (6 bases). The V gene's germline CDR1 is KGHDR and CDR2 SFDVKD. V gave up 7 bases and J gave up 6 bases, with 14 bases separating them. This CDR3 is 14 amino acids long. The chain's CDR3 is CATRYLAGSGELFF. The CDR3 DNA reads TGTGCCACCAGATATCTTGCGGGGTCCGGGGAGCTGTTTTTT.

This clonotype was recorded many times. The rearrangement joins TRBV7-9 to TRBJ2-7, with 7 bases identical to TRBD2. V lost 5 bases and J lost 0; bases outside the gene matches: 19. This CDR3 has 19 amino acids. CDR1 and CDR2 from the germline V gene are SEHNR and FQNEAQ (reference sequence). The CDR3 region is CASSAALHSGSGSSYEQYF. For the CDR3, the DNA is TGTGCCAGCAGCGCCGCTCTACATAGCGGGTCAGGGAGCTCCTACGAGCAGTACTTC.

This clonotype has at least ten counts. The chain employs TRBV13 and TRBJ1-1; no firm D call. V was cut by 5 bases and J by 5 bases, with 18 bases left in between. The CDR3 contains 15 residues. Germline assignment: CDR1 PRHDT and CDR2 FYEKMQ (reference sequence). The CDR3: CASSPPLSGETEAFF. The CDR3 nucleotides are TGTGCCAGCAGCCCCCCACTGTCGGGAGAGACTGAAGCTTTCTTT.

This clonotype was recorded many times. The chain joins TRBV27 to TRBJ2-1; TRBD1 matches 10 bases. J was trimmed by 7 bases and V by 3 bases; bases with no gene match: 6. This CDR3 has 15 amino acids. CDR1 and CDR2 from the germline V gene are MNHEY and SMNVEV (reference sequence). Here the CDR3 DNA reads TGTGCCAGCAGTTTGACAGGGGGCGTAAGGAATGAGCAGTTCTTC. Translating it yields CASSLTGGVRNEQFF.

This clonotype came up many times. The chain carries TRBV18 and TRBJ2-3; no clear D gene. Germline V CDR1 and CDR2: KGHSH, LQKENI. The V gene lost 3 bases and the J gene lost 2 bases, with 9 bases spanning the gap. The CDR3 extends over 14 amino acids. The CDR3 here is CASSPFTDTDTQYF. In DNA, the CDR3 is TGTGCCAGCTCACCCTTCACTGACACAGATACGCAGTATTTT.

In its sample, this clonotype was seen many times. The rearrangement uses TRBV27 and TRBJ2-7; TRBD2 matches at 13 bases. CDR1 and CDR2 (germline): MNHEY, SMNVEV (reference sequence). The CDR3 consists of 16 residues. With 5 bases clipped from V and 2 bases from J, the junction kept 6 bases outside the gene matches. The CDR3 here is CASSPPGLAGPYEQYF. The DNA for the CDR3 is TGTGCCAGCAGTCCGCCGGGACTAGCGGGGCCCTACGAGCAGTACTTC.

This clonotype was picked up many times. The chain couples TRBV12-3 or TRBV12-4 to TRBJ1-2; 9 bases match TRBD1. The CDR3 spans 16 residues. With 5 bases clipped from V and 0 bases from J, the junction kept 7 bases outside the gene matches. The CDR3 sequence is CASSLGQGRANYGYTF. For the CDR3, the DNA is TGTGCCAGCAGTCTGGGACAGGGCAGAGCTAACTATGGCTACACCTTC.